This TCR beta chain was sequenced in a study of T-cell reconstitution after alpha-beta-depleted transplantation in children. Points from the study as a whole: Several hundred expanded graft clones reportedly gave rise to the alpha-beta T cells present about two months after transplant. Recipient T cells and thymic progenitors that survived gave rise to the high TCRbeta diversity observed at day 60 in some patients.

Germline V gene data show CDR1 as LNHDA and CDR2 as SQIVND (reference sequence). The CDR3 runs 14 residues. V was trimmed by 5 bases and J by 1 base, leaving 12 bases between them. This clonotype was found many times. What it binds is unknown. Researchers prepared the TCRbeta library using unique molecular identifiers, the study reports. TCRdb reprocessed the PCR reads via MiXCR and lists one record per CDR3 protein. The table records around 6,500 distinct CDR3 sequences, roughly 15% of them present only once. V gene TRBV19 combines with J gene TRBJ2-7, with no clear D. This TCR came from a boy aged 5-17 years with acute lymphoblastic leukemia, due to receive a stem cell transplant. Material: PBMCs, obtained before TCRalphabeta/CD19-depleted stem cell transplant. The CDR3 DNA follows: TGTGCCAGTAGTCTATTTGGCAGTTCCTACGAGCAGTACTTC. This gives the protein CASSLFGSSYEQYF.